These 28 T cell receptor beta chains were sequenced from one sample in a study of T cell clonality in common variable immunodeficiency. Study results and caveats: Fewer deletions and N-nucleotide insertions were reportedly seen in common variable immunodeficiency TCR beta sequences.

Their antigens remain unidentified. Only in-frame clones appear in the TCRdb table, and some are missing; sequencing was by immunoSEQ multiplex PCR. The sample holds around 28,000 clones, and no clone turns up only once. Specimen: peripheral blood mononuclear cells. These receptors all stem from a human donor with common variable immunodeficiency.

CDR3 bases read: TGTGCCAGCAGCTTCCGGGACTTCTACGAG. This codes for CASSFRDFYE. The whole CDR3 sequence is CASSFRDFYEQYF. The gene calls are TRBV7-2 and TRBJ2-7; possible D gene TRBD2, 6 bases. Sequencing ends 3 residues short of the CDR3 end; the germline J gene provides the rest. Looked up from germline, CDR1 is SGHTA and CDR2 is FQGNSA. There are 13 residues in the CDR3. The V end lost 3 bases, the J end lost 3 bases, and 9 bases lay between the germline ends. Filled out from reference TRBV7-2 and TRBJ2-7, the complete variable domain reads GAGVSQSPSNKVTEKGKDVELRCDPISGHTALYWYRQSLGQGLEFLIYFQGNSAPDKSGLPSDRFSAERTGGSVSTLTIQRTQQEDSAVYLCASSFRDFYEQYFGPGTRLTVT.

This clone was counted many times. The CDR3 region is CASSELGLSTDTQYF. Partial CDR3 DNA: TGTGCCAGCAGTGAATTGGGACTTAGCACAGATACG. V gene TRBV6-4 combines with J gene TRBJ2-3, with D possibly matching TRBD2 (6 bases). Coverage ceases 3 residues before the CDR3 finishes, and the germline J gene fills in the end. V was pared by 3 bases and J by 0 bases, with 10 bases between. Germline assignment: CDR1 MRHNA and CDR2 SNTAGT. CDR3 length equals 15 residues.

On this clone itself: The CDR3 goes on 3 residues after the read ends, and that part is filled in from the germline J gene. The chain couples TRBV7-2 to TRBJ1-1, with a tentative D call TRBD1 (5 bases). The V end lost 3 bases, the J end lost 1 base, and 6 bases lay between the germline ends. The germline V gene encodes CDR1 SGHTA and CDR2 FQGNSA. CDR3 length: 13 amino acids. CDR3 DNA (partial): TGTGCCAGCAGCTTGACAGAGAACACTGAA. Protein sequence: CASSLTENTE. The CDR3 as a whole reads CASSLTENTEAFF. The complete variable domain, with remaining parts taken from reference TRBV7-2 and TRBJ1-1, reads GAGVSQSPSNKVTEKGKDVELRCDPISGHTALYWYRQSLGQGLEFLIYFQGNSAPDKSGLPSDRFSAERTGGSVSTLTIQRTQQEDSAVYLCASSLTENTEAFFGQGTRLTVV.

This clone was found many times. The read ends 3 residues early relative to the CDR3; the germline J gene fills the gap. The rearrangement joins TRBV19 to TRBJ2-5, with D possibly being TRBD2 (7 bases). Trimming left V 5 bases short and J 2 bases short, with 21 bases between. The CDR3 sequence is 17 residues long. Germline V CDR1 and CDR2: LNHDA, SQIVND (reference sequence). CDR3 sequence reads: CASSSLGGGPVQETQYF. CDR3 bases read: TGTGCCAGTAGTTCCCTAGGGGGGGGGCCGGTACAAGAGACC.

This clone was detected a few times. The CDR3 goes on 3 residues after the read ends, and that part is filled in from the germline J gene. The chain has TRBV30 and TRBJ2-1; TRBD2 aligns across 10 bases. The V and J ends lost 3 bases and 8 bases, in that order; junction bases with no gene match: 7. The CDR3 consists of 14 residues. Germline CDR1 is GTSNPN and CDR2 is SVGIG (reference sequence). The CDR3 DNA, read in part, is TGTGCCTGGAGCAGGGGACTAGCGATCCATGAG. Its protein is CAWSRGLAIHE. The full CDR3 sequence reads CAWSRGLAIHEQFF.

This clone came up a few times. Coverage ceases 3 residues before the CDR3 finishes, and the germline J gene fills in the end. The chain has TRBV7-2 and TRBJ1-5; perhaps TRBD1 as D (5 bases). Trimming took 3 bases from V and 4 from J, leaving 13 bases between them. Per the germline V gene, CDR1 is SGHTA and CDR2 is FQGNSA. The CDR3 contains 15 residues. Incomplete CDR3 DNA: TGTGCCAGCAGCTTGGGGCAGGGATTTAATCAGCCC. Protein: CASSLGQGFNQP. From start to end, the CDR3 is CASSLGQGFNQPQHF.

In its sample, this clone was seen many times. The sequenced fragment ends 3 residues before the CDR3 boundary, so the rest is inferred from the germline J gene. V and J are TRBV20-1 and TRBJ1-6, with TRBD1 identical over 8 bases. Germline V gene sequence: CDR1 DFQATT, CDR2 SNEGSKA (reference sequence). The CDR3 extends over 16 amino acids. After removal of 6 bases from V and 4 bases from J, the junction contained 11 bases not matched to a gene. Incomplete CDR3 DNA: TGCAGTGCAGCTGAGACAGGGGCGACATATAATTCACCC. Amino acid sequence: CSAAETGATYNSP. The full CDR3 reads CSAAETGATYNSPLHF.

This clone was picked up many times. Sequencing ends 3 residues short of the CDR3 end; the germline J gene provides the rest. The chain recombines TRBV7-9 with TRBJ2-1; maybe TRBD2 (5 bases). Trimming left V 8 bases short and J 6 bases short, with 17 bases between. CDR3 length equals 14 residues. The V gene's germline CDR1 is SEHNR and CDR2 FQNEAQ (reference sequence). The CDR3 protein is CASRKEVLSNEQFF. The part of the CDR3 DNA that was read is TGTGCCAGCCGGAAGGAGGTACTAAGCAATGAG.

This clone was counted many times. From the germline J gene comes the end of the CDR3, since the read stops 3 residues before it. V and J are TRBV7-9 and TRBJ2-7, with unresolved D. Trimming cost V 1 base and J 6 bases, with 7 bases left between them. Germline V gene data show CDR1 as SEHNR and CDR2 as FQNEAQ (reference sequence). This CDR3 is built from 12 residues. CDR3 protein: CASSLDPSEQYF. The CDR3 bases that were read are TGTGCCAGCAGCTTAGATCCTAGCGAG.

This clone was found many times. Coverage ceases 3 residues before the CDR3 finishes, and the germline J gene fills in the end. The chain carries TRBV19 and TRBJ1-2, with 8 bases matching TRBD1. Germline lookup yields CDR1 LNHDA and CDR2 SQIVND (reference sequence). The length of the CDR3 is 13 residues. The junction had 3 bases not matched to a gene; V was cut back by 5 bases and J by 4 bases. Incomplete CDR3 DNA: TGTGCCAGTAGTTATGGACAGGGCTATGGC. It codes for CASSYGQGYG. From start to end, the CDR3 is CASSYGQGYGYTF.

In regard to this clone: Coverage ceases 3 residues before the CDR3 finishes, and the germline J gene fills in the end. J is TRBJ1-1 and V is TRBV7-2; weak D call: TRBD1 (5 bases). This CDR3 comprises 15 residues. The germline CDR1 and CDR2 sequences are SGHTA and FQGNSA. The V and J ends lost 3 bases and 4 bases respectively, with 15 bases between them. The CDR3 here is CASSLGRNRFTEAFF. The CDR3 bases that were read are TGTGCCAGCAGCTTGGGCCGAAACAGGTTCACTGAA.

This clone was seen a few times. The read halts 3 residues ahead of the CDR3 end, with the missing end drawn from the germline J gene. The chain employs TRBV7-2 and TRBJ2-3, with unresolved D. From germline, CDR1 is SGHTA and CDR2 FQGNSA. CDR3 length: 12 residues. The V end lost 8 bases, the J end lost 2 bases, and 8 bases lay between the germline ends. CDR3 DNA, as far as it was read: TGTGCCAGCTGCTACACCACAGATACG. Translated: CASCYTTDT. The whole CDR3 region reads CASCYTTDTQYF.

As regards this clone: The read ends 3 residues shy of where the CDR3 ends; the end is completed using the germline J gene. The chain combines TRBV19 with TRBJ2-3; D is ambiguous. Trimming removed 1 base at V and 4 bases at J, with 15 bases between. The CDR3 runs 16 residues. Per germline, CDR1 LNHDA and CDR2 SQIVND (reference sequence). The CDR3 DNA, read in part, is TGTGCCAGTAGTATAGGGATTAGTTTTGCGGCAGATACG. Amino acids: CASSIGISFAADT. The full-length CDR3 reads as CASSIGISFAADTQYF.

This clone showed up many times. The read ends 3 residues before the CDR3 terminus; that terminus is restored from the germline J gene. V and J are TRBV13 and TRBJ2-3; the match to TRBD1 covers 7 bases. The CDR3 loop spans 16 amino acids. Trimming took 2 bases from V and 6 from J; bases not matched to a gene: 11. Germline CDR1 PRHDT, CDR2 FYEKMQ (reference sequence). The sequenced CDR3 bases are TGTGCCAGCAGCTTACAACAGGGGAGTTCAGCCGATACG. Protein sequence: CASSLQQGSSADT. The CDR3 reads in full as CASSLQQGSSADTQYF. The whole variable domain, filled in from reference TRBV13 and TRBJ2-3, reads AAGVIQSPRHLIKEKRETATLKCYPIPRHDTVYWYQQGPGQDPQFLISFYEKMQSDKGSIPDRFSAQQFSDYHSELNMSSLELGDSALYFCASSLQQGSSADTQYFGPGTRLTVL.

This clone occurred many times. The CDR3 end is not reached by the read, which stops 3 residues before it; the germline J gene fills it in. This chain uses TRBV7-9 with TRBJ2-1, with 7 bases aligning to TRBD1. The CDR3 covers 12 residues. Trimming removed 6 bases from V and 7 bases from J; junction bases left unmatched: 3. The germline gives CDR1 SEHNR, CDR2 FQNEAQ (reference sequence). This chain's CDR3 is CASRSGGNEQFF. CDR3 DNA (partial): TGTGCCAGCAGATCAGGGGGAAATGAG.

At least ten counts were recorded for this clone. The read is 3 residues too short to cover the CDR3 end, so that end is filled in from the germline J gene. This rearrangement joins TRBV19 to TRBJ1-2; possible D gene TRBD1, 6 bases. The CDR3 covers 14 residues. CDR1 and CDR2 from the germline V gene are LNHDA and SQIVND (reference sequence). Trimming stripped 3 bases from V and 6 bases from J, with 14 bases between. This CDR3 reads CASSMAGVMNGYTF. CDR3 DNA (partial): TGTGCCAGTAGTATGGCAGGGGTGATGAATGGC.

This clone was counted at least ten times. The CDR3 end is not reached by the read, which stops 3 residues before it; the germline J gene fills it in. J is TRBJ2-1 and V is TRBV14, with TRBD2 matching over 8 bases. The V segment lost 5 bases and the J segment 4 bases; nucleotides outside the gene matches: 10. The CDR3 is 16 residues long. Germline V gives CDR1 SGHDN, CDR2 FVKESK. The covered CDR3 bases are TGTGCCAGCAGCATCCGGACTAGCCCCTATTACAATGAG. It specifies CASSIRTSPYYNE. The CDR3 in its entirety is CASSIRTSPYYNEQFF. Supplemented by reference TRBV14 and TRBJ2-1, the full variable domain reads EAGVTQFPSHSVIEKGQTVTLRCDPISGHDNLYWYRRVMGKEIKFLLHFVKESKQDESGMPNNRFLAERTGGTYSTLKVQPAELEDSGVYFCASSIRTSPYYNEQFFGPGTRLTVL.

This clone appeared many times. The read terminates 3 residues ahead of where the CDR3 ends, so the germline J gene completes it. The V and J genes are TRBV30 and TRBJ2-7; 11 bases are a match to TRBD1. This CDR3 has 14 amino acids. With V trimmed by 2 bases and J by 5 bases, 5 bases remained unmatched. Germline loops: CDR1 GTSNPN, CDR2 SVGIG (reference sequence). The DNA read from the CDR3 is TGTGCCTGGAGTTGGACAGGGGGCGTCGACGAG. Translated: CAWSWTGGVDE. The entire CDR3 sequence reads CAWSWTGGVDEQYF.

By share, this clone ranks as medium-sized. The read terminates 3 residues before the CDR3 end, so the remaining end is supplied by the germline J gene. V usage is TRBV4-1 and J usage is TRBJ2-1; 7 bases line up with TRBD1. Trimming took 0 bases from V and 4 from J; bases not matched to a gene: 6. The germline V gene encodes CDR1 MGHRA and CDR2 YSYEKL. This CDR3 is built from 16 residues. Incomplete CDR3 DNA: TGCGCCAGCAGCCAAGATGTTCGGGACAGTTACAATGAG. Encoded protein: CASSQDVRDSYNE. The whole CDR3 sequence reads CASSQDVRDSYNEQFF.

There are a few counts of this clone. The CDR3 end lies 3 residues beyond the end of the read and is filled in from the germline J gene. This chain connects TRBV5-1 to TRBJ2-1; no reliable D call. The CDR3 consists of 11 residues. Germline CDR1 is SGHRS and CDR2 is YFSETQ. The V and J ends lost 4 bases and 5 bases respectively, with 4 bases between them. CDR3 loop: CASSGHNEQFF. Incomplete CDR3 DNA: TGCGCCAGCAGCGGCCACAATGAG.

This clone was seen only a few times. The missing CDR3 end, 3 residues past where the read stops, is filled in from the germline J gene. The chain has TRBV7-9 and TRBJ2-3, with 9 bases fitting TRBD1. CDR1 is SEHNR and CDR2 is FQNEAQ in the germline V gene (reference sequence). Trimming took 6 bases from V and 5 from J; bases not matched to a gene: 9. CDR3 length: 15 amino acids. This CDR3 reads CASSPGQGTGDTQYF. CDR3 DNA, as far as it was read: TGTGCCAGCAGTCCCGGACAGGGGACAGGAGATACG.

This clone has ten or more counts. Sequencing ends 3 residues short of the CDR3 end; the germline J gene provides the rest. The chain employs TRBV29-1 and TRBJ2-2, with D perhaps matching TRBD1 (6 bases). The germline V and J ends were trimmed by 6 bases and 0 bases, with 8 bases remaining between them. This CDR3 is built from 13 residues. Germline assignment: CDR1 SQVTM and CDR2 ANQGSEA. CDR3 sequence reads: CSVWTANTGELFF. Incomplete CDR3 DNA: TGCAGCGTCTGGACAGCGAACACCGGGGAG.

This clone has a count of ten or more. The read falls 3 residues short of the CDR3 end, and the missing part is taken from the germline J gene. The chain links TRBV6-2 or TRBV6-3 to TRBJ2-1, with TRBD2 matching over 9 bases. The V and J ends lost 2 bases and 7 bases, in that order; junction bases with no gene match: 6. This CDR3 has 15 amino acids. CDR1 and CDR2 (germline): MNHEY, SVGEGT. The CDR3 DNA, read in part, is TGTGCCAGCAGTTACGGCGGGGGGGCCTTTAATGAG. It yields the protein CASSYGGGAFNE. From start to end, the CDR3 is CASSYGGGAFNEQFF.

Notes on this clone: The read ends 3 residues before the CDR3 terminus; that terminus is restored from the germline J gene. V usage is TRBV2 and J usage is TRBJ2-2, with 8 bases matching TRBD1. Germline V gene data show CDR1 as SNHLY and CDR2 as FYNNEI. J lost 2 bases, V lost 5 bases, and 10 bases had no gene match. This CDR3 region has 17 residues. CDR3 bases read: TGTGCCAGCAGTTTGCCCGACAGGGGATCTAACACCGGGGAG. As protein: CASSLPDRGSNTGE. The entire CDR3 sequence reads CASSLPDRGSNTGELFF.

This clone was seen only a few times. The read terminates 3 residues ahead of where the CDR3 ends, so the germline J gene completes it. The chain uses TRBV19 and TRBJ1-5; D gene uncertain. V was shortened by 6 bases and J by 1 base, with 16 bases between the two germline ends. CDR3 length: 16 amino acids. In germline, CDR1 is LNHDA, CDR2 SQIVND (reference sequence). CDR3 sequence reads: CASRHSPELSNQPQHF. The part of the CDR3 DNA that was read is TGTGCCAGTAGACACAGCCCGGAGTTGAGCAATCAGCCC.

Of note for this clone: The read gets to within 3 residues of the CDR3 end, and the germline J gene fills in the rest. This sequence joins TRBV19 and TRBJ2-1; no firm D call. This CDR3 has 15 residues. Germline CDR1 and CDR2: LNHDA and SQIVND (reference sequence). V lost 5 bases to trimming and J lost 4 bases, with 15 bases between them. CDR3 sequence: CASSLTITGYNEQFF. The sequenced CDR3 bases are TGTGCCAGTAGTTTAACCATTACGGGTTACAATGAG.

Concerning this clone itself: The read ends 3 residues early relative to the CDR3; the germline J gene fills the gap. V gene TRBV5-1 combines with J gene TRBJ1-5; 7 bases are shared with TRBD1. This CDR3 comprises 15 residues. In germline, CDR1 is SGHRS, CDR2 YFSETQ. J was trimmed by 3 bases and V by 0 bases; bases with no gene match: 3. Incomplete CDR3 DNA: TGCGCCAGCAGCTTGGGACAGGGACTCAATCAGCCC. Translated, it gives CASSLGQGLNQP. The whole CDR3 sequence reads CASSLGQGLNQPQHF.

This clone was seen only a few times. CDR3 sequence reads: CASSREGVPPPYNEQFF. The DNA read from the CDR3 is TGTGCCAGCTCCCGGGAGGGGGTACCCCCCCCCTACAATGAG. This rearrangement joins TRBV18 to TRBJ2-1, with TRBD2 identical over 8 bases. The read terminates 3 residues before the CDR3 end, so the remaining end is supplied by the germline J gene. In germline, CDR1 is KGHSH, CDR2 LQKENI. The V gene end was trimmed by 6 bases and the J gene end by 2 bases; junction bases not matched to a gene: 12. The CDR3 extends over 17 amino acids. The entire variable domain, with the rest obtained from reference TRBV18 and TRBJ2-1, is as follows: NAGVMQNPRHLVRRRGQEARLRCSPMKGHSHVYWYRQLPEEGLKFMVYLQKENIIDESGMPKERFSAEFPKEGPSILRIQQVVRGDSAAYFCASSREGVPPPYNEQFFGPGTRLTVL.